Listed below are T cell receptor beta chains from one sample, sequenced in a study of early T cells in non-severe SARS-CoV-2 infection. TCRdb used MiXCR to reprocess the 5' RACE reads, holding one entry per CDR3 protein. The data contain about 48,000 distinct CDR3 sequences, about 5.3% of them singletons. The sample in question was whole blood, obtained at baseline. These receptor sequences come from an adult who was a healthcare worker with PCR-confirmed SARS-CoV-2 infection or an uninfected control (not recorded which). The CDR3 runs from the conserved cysteine through the conserved F or W. The D gene is left open where the match is weak. Size is stated for part of the rows, as once, few or many counts, or as a class when the clone is expanded.

v_gene	d_gene	abundance	j_gene	CDR3aa	CDR3nt
TRBV7-9	TRBD2	NA	TRBJ2-1	CASSPGGGLSEQFF	TGTGCCAGCAGCCCGGGCGGGGGGCTAAGTGAGCAGTTCTTC
TRBV7-9	NA	few	TRBJ2-5	CASSLGAFEGETQYF	TGTGCCAGCAGCTTGGGGGCCTTTGAGGGAGAGACCCAGTACTTC
TRBV11-2	NA	many	TRBJ2-5	CASSFTETQYF	TGTGCCAGCAGCTTCACGGAGACCCAGTACTTC
TRBV13	NA	many	TRBJ2-5	CASSLKGSETQYF	TGTGCCAGCAGCTTGAAAGGCTCGGAGACCCAGTACTTC
TRBV3-1	NA	many	TRBJ1-2	CASSQTGANYGYTF	TGTGCCAGCAGCCAAACAGGCGCAAACTATGGCTACACCTTC
TRBV6-2/TRBV6-3	TRBD1	NA	TRBJ1-4	CASSTAPGQGNEKLFF	TGTGCCAGCAGTACTGCGCCGGGACAGGGAAATGAAAAACTGTTTTTT
TRBV20-1	NA	many	TRBJ1-1	CSARLIRTVSEAFF	TGCAGTGCTAGACTGATAAGGACAGTAAGTGAAGCTTTCTTT
TRBV25-1	NA	many	TRBJ1-1	CASSERGRNTEAFF	TGTGCCAGCAGTGAACGGGGCCGGAACACTGAAGCTTTCTTT
TRBV25-1	NA	few	TRBJ2-7	CASSIKYEQYF	TGTGCCAGCAGTATCAAATACGAGCAGTACTTC
TRBV20-1	NA	many	TRBJ1-1	CSARRTENTEAFF	TGCAGTGCTAGGAGGACGGAAAACACTGAAGCTTTCTTT
TRBV6-6	TRBD2	many	TRBJ2-5	CASNEPGLAGGVETQYF	TGTGCCAGCAACGAACCGGGACTAGCGGGAGGCGTGGAGACCCAGTACTTC
TRBV7-9	TRBD2	many	TRBJ2-1	CASSPRLAGRIF	TGTGCCAGCAGCCCCCGACTAGCCGGGAGGATCTTC
TRBV20-1	TRBD2	many	TRBJ2-7	CSADEGTREYEQYF	TGCAGTGCTGACGAGGGGACTAGAGAATACGAGCAGTACTTC
TRBV7-8	NA	few	TRBJ2-3	CASKLAGGTDTQYF	TGTGCCAGCAAACTAGCTGGTGGCACAGATACGCAGTATTTT
TRBV7-9	NA	many	TRBJ2-5	CASSLSSHLEQETQYF	TGTGCCAGCAGCTTATCCTCACATCTAGAGCAAGAGACCCAGTACTTC
TRBV6-5	TRBD1	many	TRBJ2-7	CASRLQGFESYEQYF	TGTGCCAGCAGACTACAGGGGTTTGAATCCTACGAGCAGTACTTC
TRBV20-1	NA	many	TRBJ2-5	CSAQQETQYF	TGCAGTGCTCAACAAGAGACCCAGTACTTC
TRBV9	TRBD2	many	TRBJ2-1	CASSVSLAPNNEQFF	TGTGCCAGCAGCGTATCACTAGCGCCAAACAATGAGCAGTTCTTC
TRBV29-1	TRBD2	many	TRBJ2-5	CSVLGTSGSQETQYF	TGCAGCGTTCTTGGGACTAGCGGATCACAAGAGACCCAGTACTTC
TRBV5-5	NA	many	TRBJ1-5	CASSLAGGGNQPQHF	TGTGCCAGCAGCTTGGCAGGAGGAGGCAATCAGCCCCAGCATTTT
TRBV7-9	TRBD1	few	TRBJ1-5	CASSRTAGGLDNQPQHF	TGTGCCAGCAGCCGAACCGCAGGGGGCTTGGACAATCAGCCCCAGCATTTT
TRBV19	NA	many	TRBJ2-7	CASSIGTRLYEQYF	TGTGCCAGTAGTATAGGGACTCGTCTCTACGAGCAGTACTTC
TRBV7-8	NA	many	TRBJ2-7	CASSLDSLRPYEQYF	TGTGCCAGCAGCTTAGATTCGTTACGCCCCTACGAGCAGTACTTC
TRBV7-9	TRBD1	few	TRBJ2-7	CASSLGGASRQGKFF	TGTGCCAGCAGCTTAGGGGGAGCGTCTAGACAGGGGAAATTTTTC
TRBV19	TRBD2	NA	TRBJ2-3	CASSMDSGRTPGTDTQYF	TGTGCCAGTAGTATGGATAGCGGGAGGACGCCAGGCACAGATACGCAGTATTTT
TRBV28	NA	many	TRBJ2-1	CASSLIGTQNREQFF	TGTGCCAGCAGTTTAATCGGGACCCAGAATCGTGAGCAGTTCTTC
TRBV6-6	NA	few	TRBJ2-7	CASSYLDTANEQYF	TGTGCCAGCAGTTACCTTGACACCGCGAACGAGCAGTACTTC
TRBV29-1	TRBD1	many	TRBJ2-7	CSVEEQGARTYEQYF	TGCAGCGTTGAAGAGCAGGGGGCTCGGACCTACGAGCAGTACTTC
TRBV7-9	TRBD2	NA	TRBJ2-1	CASSLLGLAGVGTTTGEQFF	TGTGCCAGCAGCTTACTAGGACTAGCGGGAGTAGGGACAACGACAGGGGAGCAGTTCTTC
TRBV19	NA	many	TRBJ1-5	CASSIWDNNQPQHF	TGTGCCAGTAGTATCTGGGACAACAATCAGCCCCAGCATTTT
TRBV29-1	TRBD1	many	TRBJ1-1	CSGKRDSLVNTEAFF	TGCAGCGGGAAAAGGGACAGCCTAGTTAACACTGAAGCTTTCTTT
TRBV28	NA	NA	TRBJ1-5	CASSNLGGTNQPQHF	TGTGCCAGCAGTAATCTCGGAGGGACCAATCAGCCCCAGCATTTT
TRBV5-5	TRBD1	NA	TRBJ2-1	CASRLRQGAYNEQFF	TGTGCCAGCAGATTAAGACAGGGGGCCTACAATGAGCAGTTCTTC
TRBV6-1	NA	many	TRBJ2-7	CASTRRTGNSYEQYF	TGTGCCAGCACCAGAAGGACGGGGAACTCCTACGAGCAGTACTTC
TRBV6-2/TRBV6-3	NA	few	TRBJ2-7	CASSYLEALYEQYF	TGTGCCAGCAGTTACTTAGAGGCTCTCTACGAGCAGTACTTC
TRBV29-1	TRBD1	many	TRBJ1-2	CSVSQGARGYTF	TGCAGCGTTTCTCAGGGGGCGCGTGGCTACACCTTC
TRBV29-1	TRBD2	many	TRBJ2-3	CSVEDLPGTSGSVSDTQYF	TGCAGCGTTGAAGATCTTCCCGGGACTAGCGGGAGCGTTTCAGATACGCAGTATTTT
TRBV5-4	TRBD2	many	TRBJ2-3	CASSLKASGSGTDTQYF	TGTGCCAGCAGCTTGAAGGCTAGCGGGAGTGGCACAGATACGCAGTATTTT
TRBV10-2	TRBD2	few	TRBJ2-1	CASSGTSGSSYNEQFF	TGCGCCAGCAGTGGGACTAGCGGGAGCTCCTACAATGAGCAGTTCTTC
TRBV18	TRBD1	many	TRBJ2-5	CASSRTGDQETQYF	TGTGCCAGCTCACGGACAGGGGACCAAGAGACCCAGTACTTC
TRBV10-3	TRBD1	many	TRBJ1-6	CAISERDREDSPLHF	TGTGCCATCAGTGAGAGGGACAGGGAGGATTCACCCCTCCACTTT
TRBV29-1	TRBD1	NA	TRBJ2-3	CSARDSLTDTQYF	TGCAGCGCCCGGGACAGTCTTACAGATACGCAGTATTTT
TRBV7-6	TRBD2	NA	TRBJ2-1	CASSSFGTSVEQFF	TGTGCCAGCAGCTCATTTGGGACTAGCGTTGAGCAGTTCTTC
TRBV6-5	NA	few	TRBJ2-3	CASTPRASTDTQYF	TGTGCCAGCACCCCCCGGGCTAGCACAGATACGCAGTATTTT
TRBV7-9	NA	NA	TRBJ2-5	CASSFSVQETQYF	TGTGCCAGCAGCTTCTCCGTACAAGAGACCCAGTACTTC
TRBV7-3	NA	many	TRBJ2-1	CASSLRNRSSYNEQFF	TGTGCCAGCAGTTTAAGGAACCGGAGCTCCTACAATGAGCAGTTCTTC
TRBV28	TRBD1	many	TRBJ2-7	CASSLGQGPYEQYF	TGTGCCAGCAGTTTAGGACAGGGCCCCTACGAGCAGTACTTC
TRBV28	NA	NA	TRBJ2-1	CASSLRNEQFF	TGTGCCAGCAGTTTGCGGAATGAGCAGTTCTTC
TRBV12-3/TRBV12-4	TRBD2	many	TRBJ2-7	CASSPTSGPIYEQYF	TGTGCCAGCAGTCCGACTAGCGGTCCAATTTACGAGCAGTACTTC